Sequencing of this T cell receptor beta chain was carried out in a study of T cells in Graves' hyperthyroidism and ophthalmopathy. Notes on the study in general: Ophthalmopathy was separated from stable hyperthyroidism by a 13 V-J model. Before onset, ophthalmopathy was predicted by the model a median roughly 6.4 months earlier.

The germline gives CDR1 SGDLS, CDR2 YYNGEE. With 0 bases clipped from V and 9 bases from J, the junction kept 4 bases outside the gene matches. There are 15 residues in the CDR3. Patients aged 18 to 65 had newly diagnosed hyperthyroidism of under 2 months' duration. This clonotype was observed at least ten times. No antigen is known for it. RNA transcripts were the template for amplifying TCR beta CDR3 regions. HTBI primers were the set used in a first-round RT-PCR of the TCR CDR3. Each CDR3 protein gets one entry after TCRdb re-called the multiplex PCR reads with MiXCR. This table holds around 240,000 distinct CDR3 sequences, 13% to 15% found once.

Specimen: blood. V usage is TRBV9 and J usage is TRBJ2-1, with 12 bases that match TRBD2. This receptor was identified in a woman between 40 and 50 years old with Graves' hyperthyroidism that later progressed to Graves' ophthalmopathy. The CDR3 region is CASSVATSGSLEQFF. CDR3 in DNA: TGTGCCAGCAGCGTAGCGACTAGCGGGAGTCTTGAGCAGTTCTTC.